The clone carrying this TCR beta chain occurred a few times. What it binds is not known. Amplified TCR beta CDR3 regions came from RNA transcripts. First-round RT-PCR of the TCR CDR3 relied on the HTBI primer set. TCRdb passed the multiplex PCR reads through MiXCR, listing each CDR3 protein once. The data show 330,000 or so distinct CDR3 sequences, about 19% seen once. V dropped 0 bases and J dropped 7; count of bases not matched to a gene: 7. This CDR3 spans 18 amino acids. Germline CDR1 reads SGHNT; CDR2 reads YYREEE (reference sequence). These data originate in a study of T cells in Graves' hyperthyroidism and ophthalmopathy. Overall study: Before treatment of any kind, peripheral blood was taken at initial diagnosis. Study-level findings and limits: Most thyroid clonotypes expanded above 0.001 were also detected in blood. A median approximately 6.8 months before onset, the model predicted ophthalmopathy.

Based on clinical symptoms, serum thyroxine and TRAb, thyroid ultrasound and orbital computed tomography, diagnoses were reached. Material for sequencing was blood. The V call is TRBV5-4, the J call TRBJ2-1; 16 bases fit TRBD2. The sequence was obtained from a man aged 50-59 years with Graves' ophthalmopathy. The CDR3 loop is CASSLGPGLAGGVNEQFF. CDR3 nucleotide sequence: TGTGCCAGCAGCTTGGGGCCGGGACTAGCGGGAGGGGTGAATGAGCAGTTCTTC.